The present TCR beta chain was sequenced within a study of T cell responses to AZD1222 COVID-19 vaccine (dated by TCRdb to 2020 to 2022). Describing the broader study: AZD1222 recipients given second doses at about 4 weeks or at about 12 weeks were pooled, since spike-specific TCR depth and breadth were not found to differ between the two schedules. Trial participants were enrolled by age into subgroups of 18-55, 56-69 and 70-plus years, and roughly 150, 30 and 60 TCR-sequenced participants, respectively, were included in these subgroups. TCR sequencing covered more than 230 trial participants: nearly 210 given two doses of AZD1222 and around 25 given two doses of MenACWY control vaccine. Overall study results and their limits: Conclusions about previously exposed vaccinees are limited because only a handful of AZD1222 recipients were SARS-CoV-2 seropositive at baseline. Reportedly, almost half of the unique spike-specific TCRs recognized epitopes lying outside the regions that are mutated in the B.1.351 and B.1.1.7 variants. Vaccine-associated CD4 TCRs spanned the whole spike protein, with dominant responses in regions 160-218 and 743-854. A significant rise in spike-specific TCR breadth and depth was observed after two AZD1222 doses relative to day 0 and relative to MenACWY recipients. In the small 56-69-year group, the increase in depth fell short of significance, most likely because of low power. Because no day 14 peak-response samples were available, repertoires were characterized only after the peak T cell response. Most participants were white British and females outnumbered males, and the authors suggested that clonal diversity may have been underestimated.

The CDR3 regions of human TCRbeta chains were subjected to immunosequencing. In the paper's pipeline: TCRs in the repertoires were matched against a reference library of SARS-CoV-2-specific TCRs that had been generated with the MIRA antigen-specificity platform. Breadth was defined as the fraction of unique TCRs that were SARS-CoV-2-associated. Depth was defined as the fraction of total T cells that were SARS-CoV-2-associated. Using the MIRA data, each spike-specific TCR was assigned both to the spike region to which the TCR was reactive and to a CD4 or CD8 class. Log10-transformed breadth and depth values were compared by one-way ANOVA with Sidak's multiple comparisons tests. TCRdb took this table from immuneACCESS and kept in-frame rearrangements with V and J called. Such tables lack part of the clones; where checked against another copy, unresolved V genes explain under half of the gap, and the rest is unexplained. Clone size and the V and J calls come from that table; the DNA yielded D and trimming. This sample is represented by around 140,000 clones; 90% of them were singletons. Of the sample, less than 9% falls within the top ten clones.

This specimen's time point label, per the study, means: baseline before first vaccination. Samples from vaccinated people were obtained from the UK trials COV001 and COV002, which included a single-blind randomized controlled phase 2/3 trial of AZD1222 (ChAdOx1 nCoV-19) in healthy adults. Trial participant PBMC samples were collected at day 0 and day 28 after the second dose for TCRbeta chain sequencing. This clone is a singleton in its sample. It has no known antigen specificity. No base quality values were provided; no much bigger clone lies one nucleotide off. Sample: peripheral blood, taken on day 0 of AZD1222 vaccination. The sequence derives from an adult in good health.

In nucleotide form, the sequence is TGTGCCAGCAGTACCCCTAGCGGGGGTGTGTATGAGCAGTTCTTC. It translates as CASSTPSGGVYEQFF. The chain links TRBV6-2 or TRBV6-3 with TRBJ2-1; 10 bases in the middle match TRBD2. Clipping removes 5 bases from V and 8 bases from J, with 9 as the unmatched junction base count. Spanning cysteine to phenylalanine, the CDR3 consists of 15 amino acids. Only the CDR3 region is kept as DNA, spanning 45 bases read in frame from base 1. The germline V gene supplies CDR1 MNHEY and CDR2 SVGEGT.